This TCR beta chain was recorded in a study of cytomegalovirus exposure and HLA in healthy donors (TCRdb year 2017). About the study as a whole: In an earlier analysis of roughly 590 of the donors, roughly 300 Gb of sequence data and some 100 million unique TCR beta sequences from about 179 million T cells were reported. About 280 gigabases of sequencing data and roughly 81 million unique TCR sequences made up an early release that covered approximately 650 HLA-typed donors. Of the 300 to 500 genotyped donors, less than 90% were placed in the genetic ancestry cluster associated with self-reported Caucasian donors. The study aimed to test whether signatures of past pathogen exposure could be identified by cataloging public T cell receptors. Using immunosequencing, the study profiled T cell repertoires from fewer than 700 subjects and related those repertoires to cytomegalovirus serostatus. In addition to the first cohort of around 670 subjects, a separate validation cohort of approximately 120 different subjects was used. To predict cytomegalovirus infection status, the study brought together high-throughput TCR immunosequencing, statistical association of individual TCRs with disease status, and machine learning. A later analysis re-analyzed previously published TCR beta repertoires from 666 donors and added high-resolution HLA genotyping to study TCR occurrence patterns. Rather than using new phenotypic data, the later analysis identified candidate immune exposures from TCR beta sequences and from how often those sequences occurred across donors. An earlier analysis of 500 to 750 of the donors applied high-throughput TCR beta sequencing to assess whether each TCR beta V gene segment acted as functional or pseudogenic. Donor age, sex, ethnicity and CMV serostatus were compiled together with the repertoire data. Genome-wide SNP genotypes for about 65% of the 666 donors were used in a later genetic analysis, which treated that subset as a discovery cohort. Every repertoire in the discovery cohort had been generated on one and the same sequencing platform. HLA typing included class I and class II loci at four-digit resolution. Typing coverage differed by locus: A, B, C, DRB1 and DQB1 were typed in roughly 620-630 donors, DQA1 in 522, DPA1 in some 570, and DPB1 in 400 to 490. Roughly 5 DR-DQ haplotypes were handled as single units for association and clustering, since linkage in the cohort was strong. On average, roughly 240,000 unique TCR beta nucleotide sequences were sequenced per donor among 398 genotyped donors of the cohort, with 15% to 20% of those sequences being non-productive.

Of note for this clone: There is no known antigen for this receptor. Base qualities are not recorded, but no much larger clone differs from it by a single base.

In total, roughly 670 healthy bone marrow donors made up the cohort. Cohort members were all nominally healthy when sampled, although unrecorded immune exposures were likely present. CMV serostatus was positive for roughly 290 and negative for about 50% of the roughly 700 cohort members, and was not recorded for this donor. A peripheral blood sample was collected from each donor, and TCR beta sequencing was performed on peripheral blood mononuclear cells. The Qiagen DNeasy Blood Extraction Kit was used to extract genomic DNA from the blood cell samples. Results and caveats for the whole study, not just this receptor: Some 15 rarely observed V segments, including chromosome 9 orphons, were excluded from the earlier analysis of just under 600 of the donors because counts were too low. In a later genetic analysis, fewer N-insertions in productive TCRs were reported among donors in an Asian-associated ancestry cluster than the approximately 710-donor mean. When HLA alleles, especially DR and DQ, strongly co-occurred, attributing TCR associations to individual alleles was difficult. Compared with equally common non-associated chains, HLA-associated TCR beta chains in a later analysis were more clonally expanded and had lower generation probabilities. Most CMV-associated TCR beta chains appeared to be HLA-restricted in a later analysis, and the HLA associations seemed to be driven largely by CMV exposure. The 87-base-pair reads could not distinguish some IMGT-functional V segments, including TRBV6-2 and TRBV6-3, so those segments were excluded. In an earlier analysis of some 500 of the donors, most TCR beta V segments were observed in productive rearrangements about 87% or about 30% of the time, broadly matching IMGT annotations. Several of the top co-occurrence clusters appeared to be linked to parvovirus B19, influenza, CMV and Epstein-Barr virus, according to a later analysis. Cytomegalovirus status was reported to be diagnosed by the classifier with high specificity and sensitivity in both the original and validation cohorts. According to the authors, the approach could potentially be generalized to other disease states and immunological phenotypes. According to a later analysis, TCR association rates differed among HLA loci, with DRB1 alleles showing the most associated TCRs and HLA-C alleles showing the fewest. For the cohort, immune exposure information was limited to CMV serostatus. The presence/absence analyses assumed that sequencing depth was roughly uniform across donors, and that assumption may not be true. A further reported finding was that TCR beta sequences accurately predicted the HLA-A and HLA-B alleles for most subjects in the first cohort. A later analysis associated about 17,000 TCR beta sequences with specific HLA alleles at a false discovery rate of 0.05. A few of the identified cytomegalovirus-associated TCR beta chains were confirmed in vitro to be specific for cytomegalovirus antigens. Only TCR beta chains were sequenced in this cohort, and the absence of alpha or paired-chain data limited detectable features. A group of highly shared sequence variants was considered likely to be a technical artifact of the sequencing pipeline. In the study, 150 to 200 TCR beta chains were listed as associated with cytomegalovirus. Across donors, most TCR sequences were observed very rarely, whereas some public TCRs were present in many individuals. Linkage disequilibrium might explain the correlated functional status among segregating V segments, but an unknown experimental factor could not be excluded. Because HLA typing was unavailable for some donors at each locus, only the typed subset was used in association tests. An association between a missense DCLRE1C variant and V-gene and J-gene trimming of TCR beta chains was found in a later genetic analysis and replicated in an independent cohort.

Libraries were prepared through the immunoSEQ multiplex PCR assay. For the multiplex PCR, a mixture combining 60 forward primers for TCR Vbeta segments and 13 reverse primers for TCR Jbeta segments was used. The CDR3 region of rearranged TCR beta genes was amplified from genomic DNA with a multiplex PCR assay. Amplified TCR beta libraries were sequenced as 87-base-pair reads on the Illumina HiSeq System. The authors processed their data as follows. A later analysis counted tens of millions of unique TCR beta chains across the 650 to 700 repertoires, and some 11 million of these chains were shared by at least two donors. Raw reads were error-corrected and collapsed into unique sequences by a nearest-neighbor algorithm in which closely related sequences were merged to remove PCR and sequencing errors. V, D and J gene segments were assigned by aligning CDR3 sequences to IMGT reference sequences. For a sequence to be retained, a match of at least six nucleotides was required to both a V gene segment and a J gene segment. Rearrangements were called productive when the CDR3 lacked stop codons and stayed in frame with V and J; all others were non-productive. CDR3 was defined by IMGT convention, running from the second conserved V-encoded cysteine to the conserved J-encoded phenylalanine. Sequences without an unambiguous match to a single V gene segment were excluded from the earlier analysis of a few hundred of the donors. An earlier analysis of 500 to 600 of the donors classified V segments as functional when productive rearrangements were above 56.7% and as segregating when the standard deviation between donors was above 5%. A statistical classification framework was built to diagnose cytomegalovirus status from the catalog of TCR beta chain sequences. In a later analysis, V and J genes were assigned by comparing TCR nucleotide sequences against IMGT/GENE-DB human TR gene sequences. In a later analysis, CDR3 sequences and most-parsimonious VDJ recombination scenarios were assigned using the TCRdist pipeline. In a later analysis, each TCR beta chain was defined by its CDR3 amino acid sequence together with its V-gene family, and reads lacking a unique V-gene family were excluded. In a later analysis, 450 to 600 highly shared, low-generation-probability nucleotide sequences were removed to address suspected cross-contamination and a sequencing artifact. In a later analysis, a clonal expansion index was calculated for each public chain from normalized within-repertoire ranks of inferred template counts. A later analysis computed generation probabilities with a VDJ recombination model fitted to out-of-frame rearrangements, and checked the results against IGoR. A later analysis scored TCR-TCR, TCR-HLA and TCR-CMV co-occurrence with hypergeometric tests, applying a repertoire-size bias correction to TCR pairs. In a later analysis, false discovery rates were estimated by permuting HLA or CMV assignments 20 times. In a later analysis, co-occurring TCRs were grouped using DBSCAN, and TCRdist sequence similarity was added for clustering within HLA-allele-positive subsets. Repertoires with fewer than 30,000 or more than 120,000 public chains were left out of co-occurrence clustering, as were five repertoires with anomalous nucleotide sharing. What TCRdb holds here is the immuneACCESS table cut down to in-frame rearrangements. Part of the clones is not present; checked against another copy, under half of the missing clones reflect an unresolved V gene, and the others are unexplained. Clone size and V and J calls were adopted from that table, with D and trimming inferred from the DNA. The sample table shows 85,000 to 100,000 clones, and roughly 67% are seen once. Around 2.5% of the sample belongs to the ten largest clones.

The germline V gene yields SGHAT for CDR1 and FQNNGV for CDR2. Trimming removed 3 bases from V and 5 bases from J, leaving 14 bases between the germline ends. Spanning cysteine to phenylalanine, the CDR3 consists of 16 amino acids. Only CDR3 DNA is held: 48 bases, read in frame from base 1. The sequence joins TRBV11-2 to TRBJ1-6; the D gene assignment is ambiguous. This TCR derives from a human donor in good health. The material sequenced was PBMCs. CDR3 protein: CASSFRVANNNSPLHF. The nucleotide sequence reads as follows: TGTGCCAGCAGCTTTCGGGTTGCGAATAATAATTCACCCCTCCACTTT.